This TCR beta chain comes out of a study of identical twins. To note about this clonotype: Its antigen is unidentified.

No donor was unhealthy or non-Caucasian. Study-wide findings and caveats: Researchers reported weaker excess twin sharing in beta out-of-frame sequences. Invariant T cells like MAIT and iNKT could partly confound the zero-insertion analyses.

V dropped 0 bases and J dropped 3 bases, with 7 bases sitting between them. This CDR3 is built from 13 residues. Germline V gives CDR1 SGHRS, CDR2 YFSETQ. TCRdb re-analysed the 5' RACE reads in MiXCR, keeping a single row per CDR3 protein. The sample records hundreds of thousands of distinct CDR3 sequences, approximately 20% being singletons. The same specimen was also included in a second study, on yellow fever vaccine responses in identical twins.

J is TRBJ2-7 and V is TRBV5-1; D is possibly TRBD1 (5 bases). Sequenced: CD4+ T cells sorted from blood. The source is a woman between 18 and 29 years old in good health. The CDR3 here is CASSLDTGYEQYF. DNA for the CDR3: TGCGCCAGCAGCTTGGATACAGGCTACGAGCAGTACTTC.